These 10 T cell receptor beta chains were all obtained from the same sample, sequenced in a study of shared clonotypes between healthy human individuals. The repertoire was sequenced with immunoSEQ multiplex PCR; TCRdb's copy has only in-frame clones and lacks some. Here the sample spans about 2 million clones, about 95% being singletons. Naivety among CD8 cells was defined by CD45RO negativity and positive CCR7 selection, thereby excluding terminally differentiated effector memory CD45RA+ cells. The specimen was naive CD8+ T cells sorted from blood. These receptors were obtained from a man younger than 35 in good health.

The rearrangement joins TRBV4-1 to TRBJ1-6, with D unclear. Looked up from germline, CDR1 is MGHRA and CDR2 is YSYEKL. Trimming shortened V by 3 bases and J by 4 bases, and 10 bases separated the two germline ends. CDR3 size: 15 residues. CDR3 sequence reads: CASSQGPLYNSPLHF. The CDR3 DNA follows: TGCGCCAGCAGCCAGGGTCCCCTATATAATTCACCCCTCCACTTT.

CDR3 in amino acids: CASSVDSTSYEQYF. As DNA, the CDR3 is TGTGCCAGCAGTGTCGACAGCACCTCCTACGAGCAGTACTTC. The rearrangement joins TRBV2 to TRBJ2-7, with D possibly TRBD1 on 5 matching bases. Trimming pared 4 bases from V and 0 bases from J, leaving 10 bases between. The CDR3 length is 14 residues. Germline CDR1 reads SNHLY; CDR2 reads FYNNEI.

To note about this clone: Given a much more abundant clone one base away, this may be a read error. This specimen includes other DNA sequences encoding the same CDR3. V gene TRBV5-6 combines with J gene TRBJ2-7; 9 nucleotides agree with TRBD1. CDR1 and CDR2 (germline): SGHDT, YYEEEE. Germline trimming cut 3 bases from V and 3 bases from J; bases unmatched to any gene: 1. The CDR3 sequence is 13 residues long. CDR3 bases: TGTGCCAGCAGCTGGGGACAGGGCTACGAGCAGTACTTC. It translates to CASSWGQGYEQYF.

The V call is TRBV27, the J call TRBJ1-1, with a possible D match to TRBD1 (6 bases). V was cut by 3 bases and J by 1 base, with 9 bases left in between. The germline V gene has CDR1 MNHEY and CDR2 SMNVEV (reference sequence). CDR3 length: 14 amino acids. The CDR3 loop reads CASSFGTRNTEAFF. The CDR3 region has the DNA TGTGCCAGCAGTTTCGGGACAAGGAACACTGAAGCTTTCTTT.

V is TRBV5-6 and J is TRBJ2-1, with 11 bases fitting TRBD1. The trim removed 3 bases at V and 6 bases at J, leaving 8 bases unmatched. Germline values: CDR1 SGHDT, CDR2 YYEEEE. The CDR3 totals 16 residues. The CDR3 DNA sequence: TGTGCCAGCAGCTCGGAATCCGGGACAGGGGGCAATGAGCAGTTCTTC. Its protein product is CASSSESGTGGNEQFF.

The V gene is TRBV7-9, the J gene TRBJ2-5; a weak D match, TRBD2 (5 bases). CDR3 length equals 15 residues. CDR1 SEHNR and CDR2 FQNEAQ come from the germline V gene (reference sequence). V was pared by 2 bases and J by 4 bases, with 14 bases between. The CDR3 reads CASSLPPGIGETQYF. CDR3 nucleotide sequence: TGTGCCAGCAGCTTACCCCCGGGGATAGGAGAGACCCAGTACTTC. The full variable domain, completed using reference TRBV7-9 and TRBJ2-5, is DTGVSQNPRHKITKRGQNVTFRCDPISEHNRLYWYRQTLGQGPEFLTYFQNEAQLEKSRLLSDRFSAERPKGSFSTLEIQRTEQGDSAMYLCASSLPPGIGETQYFGPGTRLLVL.

This clone appeared a single time. The V and J genes are TRBV6-4 and TRBJ2-7; D call uncertain. This CDR3 is 14 amino acids long. V dropped 0 bases and J dropped 6 bases, with 12 bases sitting between them. The V gene's germline CDR1 is MRHNA and CDR2 SNTAGT. The DNA of the CDR3 is TGTGCCAGCAGTGACTCGGGGATTGCTCTCGAGCAGTACTTC. Its translation: CASSDSGIALEQYF.

This chain links TRBV27 with TRBJ1-5, with D possibly TRBD1 on 6 matching bases. From germline, CDR1 is MNHEY and CDR2 SMNVEV (reference sequence). Deletions cut 6 bases from V and 3 bases from J, with 12 bases between. This CDR3 is built from 14 residues. DNA for the CDR3: TGTGCCAGCAGGATAACAGGGTACAATCAGCCCCAGCATTTT. Its protein product is CASRITGYNQPQHF.

J is TRBJ2-3 and V is TRBV10-2; D gene ambiguous. The germline gives CDR1 WSHSY, CDR2 SAAADI. This CDR3 is 12 amino acids long. Trimming removed 2 bases from V and 5 bases from J, with 5 bases in between. The CDR3 DNA follows: TGCGCCAGCAGTGAGGGCCAAGATACGCAGTATTTT. It yields the protein CASSEGQDTQYF.

The chain uses TRBV28 and TRBJ2-5; TRBD2 matches at 13 bases. The CDR3 is 17 amino acids. Germline CDR1 is MDHEN and CDR2 is SYDVKM. V shed 5 bases, J shed 2 bases, and the junction held 8 bases outside the gene matches. The CDR3 coding sequence is TGTGCCAGCAGTCAGGGACTAGCGGGGACCCTTCAAGAGACCCAGTACTTC. Encoded protein: CASSQGLAGTLQETQYF.